The T cell receptor (beta chain) under discussion was sequenced for a study of cytomegalovirus exposure and HLA in healthy donors listed by TCRdb under 2017. For the wider study: An earlier analysis of 587 of the donors reported approximately 300 Gb of sequence data and about 120 million unique TCR beta sequences obtained from around 170 million T cells. Around 320 gigabases of sequencing data and approximately 80 million unique TCR sequences were included in an early release covering several hundred HLA-typed donors. Of the approximately 400 genotyped donors, approximately 80% were placed in the genetic ancestry cluster associated with self-reported Caucasian donors. The study aimed to test whether signatures of past pathogen exposure could be identified by cataloging public T cell receptors. The study profiled the T cell repertoires of under 700 subjects by immunosequencing and related them to cytomegalovirus serostatus. In addition to the first cohort of hundreds of subjects, a separate validation cohort of approximately 130 different subjects was used. The study combined high-throughput TCR immunosequencing, statistical association of individual TCRs with disease status, and machine learning to predict cytomegalovirus infection status. In a later analysis, previously published TCR beta repertoires from fewer than 750 donors were re-analyzed and high-resolution HLA genotyping was added so that TCR occurrence patterns could be studied. Rather than drawing on any new phenotypic data, the later analysis identified candidate immune exposures from TCR beta sequences and the way those sequences occurred across donors. An earlier analysis of fewer than 750 of the donors used high-throughput TCR beta sequencing to judge whether each TCR beta V gene segment behaved as functional or pseudogenic. Donor age, sex, ethnicity and CMV serostatus were compiled together with the repertoire data. A later genetic analysis used genome-wide SNP genotypes for about 65% of the roughly 700 donors, treating that subset as a discovery cohort. Every repertoire in the discovery cohort had been generated on one and the same sequencing platform. Both class I and class II loci were covered by HLA typing, at four-digit resolution. Typing coverage differed by locus: A, B, C, DRB1 and DQB1 were typed in about 620-640 donors, DQA1 in about 500, DPA1 in around 600, and DPB1 in just under 480. About five DR-DQ haplotypes were handled as single units for association and clustering because linkage in the cohort was strong. Among 300 to 500 genotyped donors of the cohort, an average of around 250,000 unique TCR beta nucleotide sequences was sequenced per donor, of which roughly 18% were non-productive.

Remarks on this clone: It lacks a known antigen.

Library preparation used the immunoSEQ multiplex PCR assay. For the multiplex PCR, a mixture combining 60 forward primers for TCR Vbeta segments and 13 reverse primers for TCR Jbeta segments was used. A multiplex PCR assay on genomic DNA amplified the CDR3 region of rearranged TCR beta genes. Amplified TCR beta libraries were sequenced as 87-base-pair reads on the Illumina HiSeq System. From the authors' description of their analysis: Across the 600 to 700 repertoires, a later analysis counted approximately 83 million unique TCR beta chains, roughly 11 million of which were shared by at least two donors. To remove PCR and sequencing errors, raw reads were error-corrected and collapsed into unique sequences using a nearest-neighbor algorithm that merged closely related sequences. V, D and J gene segments were assigned by aligning CDR3 sequences to IMGT reference sequences. For a sequence to be retained, a match of at least six nucleotides to both a V gene segment and a J gene segment was required. Rearrangements were classified as productive when the CDR3 lacked stop codons and remained in frame with V and J, and all other rearrangements were classified as non-productive. Following IMGT convention, CDR3 was defined as the stretch from the second conserved V-encoded cysteine up to the conserved J-encoded phenylalanine. The earlier analysis of roughly 590 of the donors excluded sequences that lacked an unambiguous match to a single V gene segment. An earlier analysis of some 610 of the donors called V segments functional above 56.7% productive rearrangements and segregating when the between-donor standard deviation exceeded 5%. To diagnose cytomegalovirus status from the catalog of TCR beta chain sequences, a statistical classification framework was built. V and J gene assignment, in a later analysis, came from comparing TCR nucleotide sequences with IMGT/GENE-DB human TR gene sequences. A later analysis assigned CDR3 sequences and most-parsimonious VDJ recombination scenarios with the TCRdist pipeline. In a later analysis, every TCR beta chain was defined by the combination of its CDR3 amino acid sequence and its V-gene family, and reads without a unique V-gene family were dropped. In a later analysis, 450 to 600 highly shared, low-generation-probability nucleotide sequences were removed to address suspected cross-contamination and a sequencing artifact. In a later analysis, a clonal expansion index for each public chain was calculated from normalized within-repertoire ranks of inferred template counts. A later analysis computed generation probabilities with a VDJ recombination model fitted to out-of-frame rearrangements, and checked the results against IGoR. In a later analysis, TCR-TCR, TCR-HLA and TCR-CMV co-occurrence was scored with hypergeometric tests, and a repertoire-size bias correction was applied to TCR pairs. A later analysis estimated false discovery rates by permuting HLA or CMV assignments 20 times. In a later analysis, co-occurring TCRs were grouped using DBSCAN, with TCRdist sequence similarity added in when clustering inside HLA-allele-positive subsets. For co-occurrence clustering, repertoires with fewer than 30,000 or more than 120,000 public chains were excluded, along with four to six repertoires with anomalous nucleotide sharing. The clones in this table, taken by TCRdb from immuneACCESS, are in-frame only. Not every clone is retained; where verified, under half of the shortfall comes from an unresolved V gene, and the cause of the rest is unknown. D and trimming were read from the DNA, whereas the V and J calls and clone size are those reported in that table. The sample's records list 190,000 or so clones. Clones ranked in the top ten supply roughly 0.7% of the sample.

Results and caveats for the whole study, not just this receptor: Roughly uniform sequencing depth across donors was assumed in presence/absence analyses, although this assumption may not hold. In a later genetic analysis, fewer N-insertions in productive TCRs were reported among donors in an Asian-associated ancestry cluster than the roughly 640-donor mean. In vitro tests confirmed that a few of the cytomegalovirus-associated TCR beta chains recognize cytomegalovirus antigens. Because HLA typing was missing for some donors at each locus, association tests included only the typed subset. The sequencing pipeline was judged likely to have produced a cluster of highly shared sequence variants as a technical artifact. The only immune exposure information available for the cohort was CMV serostatus. Most TCR sequences were seen in very few donors, while some public TCRs were found in many individuals. When HLA alleles, especially DR and DQ, strongly co-occurred, attributing TCR associations to individual alleles was difficult. It was suggested by the authors that the approach could potentially be generalized to other disease states and immunological phenotypes. Correlated functional status among segregating V segments might reflect linkage disequilibrium, but an unknown experimental factor could not be ruled out. Because the 87-base-pair reads could not distinguish some IMGT-functional V segments, including TRBV6-2 and TRBV6-3, those segments were excluded. Specific HLA alleles were associated with about 17,000 TCR beta sequences at a false discovery rate of 0.05 in a later analysis. The study gave a list of over 150 TCR beta chains associated with cytomegalovirus. In a later analysis, HLA-associated TCR beta chains were found to be more clonally expanded and to have lower generation probabilities than equally common non-associated chains. In a later analysis, most CMV-associated TCR beta chains were found to appear HLA-restricted, with HLA associations seemingly driven largely by CMV exposure. A later genetic analysis associated a missense DCLRE1C variant with V-gene and J-gene trimming of TCR beta chains, and an independent cohort replicated the association. The earlier analysis of nearly 600 of the donors excluded some 16 rarely observed V segments, including chromosome 9 orphons, because counts were too low. In this cohort, only TCR beta chains were sequenced, and detectable features were limited by the absence of alpha or paired-chain data. In a later analysis, TCR association rates were found to vary across HLA loci, with the most associated TCRs seen for DRB1 alleles and the fewest for HLA-C alleles. The classifier was reported to diagnose cytomegalovirus status with high specificity and sensitivity in both the original cohort and the validation cohort. A later analysis reported that several top co-occurrence clusters appeared linked to parvovirus B19, influenza, CMV and Epstein-Barr virus. A further reported finding was that TCR beta sequences accurately predicted the HLA-A and HLA-B alleles for most subjects in the first cohort. Broadly in line with IMGT annotations, most TCR beta V segments showed up in productive rearrangements about 87% or about 30% of the time in an earlier analysis of several hundred of the donors.

The CDR3 goes from the cysteine to the phenylalanine over 14 residues. CDR3 DNA is the only sequence kept; it has 42 bases, read in frame from the first base. Relative to germline, V is missing 4 bases and J is missing 5 bases, with 7 bases of the junction outside any gene match. From the germline V gene, CDR1 is SGDLS and CDR2 is YYNGEE. The cohort consisted of approximately 670 healthy bone marrow donors. At the time of sampling, all cohort members were nominally healthy, though unrecorded immune exposures were likely present. The donor tested CMV seronegative, placing the donor among the 350 to 400 seronegative members of the cohort. A peripheral blood sample was collected from each donor, and TCR beta sequencing was performed on peripheral blood mononuclear cells. The Qiagen DNeasy Blood Extraction Kit was used to extract genomic DNA from the blood cell samples.

Sequencing used PBMCs. This chain joins TRBV9 to TRBJ1-1, with 8 junctional bases fitting TRBD1. This clonotype was sampled from a boy younger than 18 in good health and CMV-seronegative. CDR3 loop: CASSLGQGGTEAFF. In nucleotide form, the sequence is TGTGCCAGCAGCTTAGGACAGGGAGGAACTGAAGCTTTCTTT. With the portions outside the CDR3 filled from the reference TRBV9 and TRBJ1-1 genes, the complete variable region becomes DSGVTQTPKHLITATGQRVTLRCSPRSGDLSVYWYQQSLDQGLQFLIQYYNGEERAKGNILERFSAQQFPDLHSELNLSSLELGDSALYFCASSLGQGGTEAFFGQGTRLTVV.